The 21 T cell receptor beta chains below come from one sample, sequenced in a study of shared clonotypes between healthy human individuals. Assay: immunoSEQ multiplex PCR; the TCRdb copy retains only in-frame clones and omits some. The sample holds under 600,000 clones, around 80% seen once. Sequenced sample: PBMCs. The receptors here all came from a woman aged 40 to 50 in good health. Some clones in this sample may be carry-over from other donors' samples.

V gene TRBV7-3 combines with J gene TRBJ2-7, with D possibly matching TRBD1 (6 bases). The CDR3 length is 13 residues. Germline V gene data show CDR1 as SGHTA and CDR2 as FQGTGA. V lost 5 bases to trimming and J lost 4 bases, with 12 bases between them. The CDR3 sequence: CASSTGTNYEQYF. The DNA of the CDR3 is TGTGCCAGCAGCACTGGGACAAATTACGAGCAGTACTTC.

CDR3 sequence: CASSWTGGPTSTDTQYF. CDR3 bases: TGTGCCAGCAGCTGGACAGGGGGTCCGACAAGCACAGATACGCAGTATTTT. The chain has TRBV7-8 and TRBJ2-3, with 10 positions matching TRBD1. CDR1 and CDR2 from the germline V gene are SGHVS and FQNEAQ. The CDR3 is 17 residues long. The trim removed 4 bases at V and 0 bases at J, leaving 7 bases unmatched.

This clone was seen many times. CDR3: CASSLEGLGHTEAFF. As DNA, the CDR3 is TGTGCCAGCAGCTTAGAGGGGCTTGGTCACACTGAAGCTTTCTTT. V and J are TRBV7-9 and TRBJ1-1, with a possible D match to TRBD1 (5 bases). The V end lost 1 base, the J end lost 3 bases, and 12 bases lay between the germline ends. CDR3 length: 15 residues. Germline CDR1 and CDR2: SEHNR and FQNEAQ (reference sequence).

This chain uses TRBV2 with TRBJ2-2; D is unresolved. The CDR3 extends over 11 amino acids. Germline V gives CDR1 SNHLY, CDR2 FYNNEI. Trimming removed 2 bases from V and 6 bases from J, with 1 base in between. CDR3: CASSESGELFF. In DNA form, the CDR3 reads TGTGCCAGCAGTGAATCCGGGGAGCTGTTTTTT.

This clone was observed a single time. This chain links TRBV13 with TRBJ2-5, with 7 nucleotides matching TRBD1. The last part of the DNA fits TRBJ2-7 better; the J call may be wrong. Germline CDR1 is PRHDT and CDR2 is FYEKMQ (reference sequence). This CDR3 region has 13 residues. The CDR3 DNA reads as TGTGCCAGCAGAATGACAGGGAAGTACGAGCAGTACTTC. Encoded protein: CASRMTGKYEQYF.

This chain joins TRBV5-4 and TRBJ1-1, with D possibly being TRBD1 (5 bases). Germline V CDR1 and CDR2: SGHNT, YYREEE (reference sequence). The CDR3 spans 14 residues. Trimming pared 0 bases from V and 7 bases from J, leaving 13 bases between. CDR3: CASSLDSAGGEAFF. The CDR3 region has the DNA TGTGCCAGCAGCTTGGACTCGGCTGGGGGTGAAGCTTTCTTT.

The genes are TRBV1 and TRBJ1-5; the D segment call TRBD1 is taken from the table without a DNA check. TRBV1 is a listed pseudogene. This CDR3 spans 17 amino acids. This CDR3 is CTSSQDRDREEGQPQHF. For the CDR3, the DNA is TGCACCAGCAGCCAAGATCGTGACAGGGAAGAAGGGCAGCCCCAGCATTTT.

This chain links TRBV29-1 with TRBJ2-1; 9 bases are shared with TRBD1. J gave up 6 bases and V 4 bases, and 1 base lay outside the gene matches. The V gene's germline CDR1 is SQVTM and CDR2 ANQGSEA. The CDR3 is made up of 12 amino acids. CDR3 bases: TGCAGCGTTGGGGGACAGGGCAATGAGCAGTTCTTC. As protein: CSVGGQGNEQFF.

The chain couples TRBV25-1 to TRBJ2-5; D is perhaps TRBD2 (5 bases). This CDR3 spans 14 amino acids. The germline CDR1 and CDR2 sequences are MGHDK and SYGVNS. Deletions cut 3 bases from V and 0 bases from J, with 8 bases between. DNA of the CDR3: TGTGCCAGCAGTGATACTAGAAACCAAGAGACCCAGTACTTC. It specifies CASSDTRNQETQYF.

J is TRBJ1-2 and V is TRBV29-1, with unresolved D. The V and J ends lost 0 bases and 6 bases respectively, with 14 bases between them. CDR1 and CDR2 (germline): SQVTM, ANQGSEA. The CDR3 is 14 residues long. As DNA, the CDR3 is TGCAGCGTTGAAGAAGCGGCAGGAGTGGATGGCTACACCTTC. Residues: CSVEEAAGVDGYTF. Supplemented by reference TRBV29-1 and TRBJ1-2, the full variable domain reads SAVISQKPSRDICQRGTSLTIQCQVDSQVTMMFWYRQQPGQSLTLIATANQGSEATYESGFVIDKFPISRPNLTFSTLTVSNMSPEDSSIYLCSVEEAAGVDGYTFGSGTRLTVV.

Note on this clone: This may be a read error, as it is one base from a much larger clone. In the same sample, other DNA sequences code for this CDR3. The rearrangement links TRBV27 to TRBJ2-7; possibly TRBD2 for D (6 bases). CDR1 is MNHEY, CDR2 SMNVEV, per germline (reference sequence). The CDR3 covers 16 residues. CDR3 coding DNA: TGTGCCAGCAGTTTATCCGCGGGACTTCCAGCCTACGAGCAGTACTTT. It encodes CASSLSAGLPAYEQYF.

This clone was seen only once. This sample includes further DNA sequences coding for the same CDR3. The chain recombines TRBV28 with TRBJ1-5; D not resolved. The CDR3 loop spans 13 amino acids. V lost 2 bases to trimming and J lost 1 base, with 3 bases between them. Per the germline V gene, CDR1 is MDHEN and CDR2 is SYDVKM. The CDR3 protein is CASSLASNQPQHF. The DNA for the CDR3 is TGTGCCAGCAGTTTAGCCAGCAATCAGCCCCAGCATTTT. Based on the CDR3 plus reference TRBV28 and TRBJ1-5, the full variable domain is DVKVTQSSRYLVKRTGEKVFLECVQDMDHENMFWYRQDPGLGLRLIYFSYDVKMKEKGDIPEGYSVSREKKERFSLILESASTNQTSMYLCASSLASNQPQHFGDGTRLSIL.

The chain recombines TRBV5-1 with TRBJ2-5; a weak D match, TRBD1 (6 bases). The germline CDR1 and CDR2 sequences are SGHRS and YFSETQ. The CDR3 is made up of 13 amino acids. Between the trimmed V and J ends, which lost 2 bases and 5 bases, there was a span of 10 bases. The CDR3 DNA reads TGCGCCAGCAGCTTTAACAGGGTGGAGACCCAGTACTTC. Translating gives CASSFNRVETQYF. The entire variable domain, with the rest obtained from reference TRBV5-1 and TRBJ2-5, is as follows: KAGVTQTPRYLIKTRGQQVTLSCSPISGHRSVSWYQQTPGQGLQFLFEYFSETQRNKGNFPGRFSGRQFSNSRSEMNVSTLELGDSALYLCASSFNRVETQYFGPGTRLLVL.

The rearrangement joins TRBV2 to TRBJ2-2, with a tentative D call TRBD2 (6 bases). V was pared by 3 bases and J by 3 bases, with 11 bases between. Germline CDR1 is SNHLY and CDR2 is FYNNEI. There are 15 residues in the CDR3. The CDR3 DNA reads TGTGCCAGCAGTGAGGCCCAGCGGGACACCGGGGAGCTGTTTTTT. This sequence encodes CASSEAQRDTGELFF.

The chain recombines TRBV7-9 with TRBJ2-5; 9 nucleotides agree with TRBD2. CDR3 length equals 15 residues. Unmatched junction bases numbered 5, after V lost 4 bases and J lost 2 bases. CDR1 SEHNR and CDR2 FQNEAQ come from the germline V gene (reference sequence). The CDR3 here is CASSSTSGPQETQYF. CDR3 coding DNA: TGTGCCAGCAGCTCGACTAGCGGCCCTCAAGAGACCCAGTACTTC.

The CDR3 protein is CAWNKGQTNQPQHF. CDR3 nucleotide sequence: TGTGCCTGGAACAAGGGGCAAACCAATCAGCCCCAGCATTTT. The chain employs TRBV30 and TRBJ1-5; tentative D call: TRBD1 (5 bases). Germline V gene lookup returns CDR1 GTSNPN and CDR2 SVGIG (reference sequence). V shed 4 bases and J shed 3 bases, with 13 bases lying between them. The CDR3 has 14 amino acids.

The genes are TRBV10-3 and TRBJ1-4, with 7 bases identical to TRBD1. Per the germline V gene, CDR1 is ENHRY and CDR2 is SYGVKD. The trim removed 4 bases at V and 7 bases at J, leaving 3 bases unmatched. This CDR3 has 13 residues. CDR3 protein: CAISGGGSEKLFF. The DNA for the CDR3 is TGTGCCATCAGTGGAGGGGGCAGTGAAAAACTGTTTTTT.

The chain's CDR3 is CASWAGLSTDTQYF. CDR3 DNA sequence: TGTGCCAGCTGGGCGGGCCTCAGCACAGATACGCAGTATTTT. The chain uses TRBV18 and TRBJ2-3; TRBD2 might be the D (5 bases). Trimming took off 7 bases at V and 0 bases at J, with 11 bases between the two ends. Per germline, CDR1 KGHSH and CDR2 LQKENI. CDR3 length: 14 amino acids.

The genes are TRBV6-1 and TRBJ2-3; TRBD2 is a possible D gene (5 bases). Germline V CDR1 and CDR2: MNHNS, SASEGT. The length of the CDR3 is 15 residues. Trimming pared 5 bases from V and 0 bases from J, leaving 12 bases between. This chain's CDR3 is CASSLQRVSTDTQYF. In DNA, the CDR3 is TGTGCCAGCAGTTTACAGAGGGTTAGCACAGATACGCAGTATTTT.

The V gene is TRBV6-5, the J gene TRBJ1-2; no definite D call. V was cut by 0 bases and J by 0 bases, with 5 bases left in between. The CDR3 consists of 14 residues. Germline CDR1 MNHEY, CDR2 SVGAGI. The CDR3 region is CASSYSIANYGYTF. CDR3 in DNA: TGTGCCAGCAGTTACTCGATTGCTAACTATGGCTACACCTTC.

The chain combines TRBV4-2 with TRBJ2-2; D is perhaps TRBD2 (6 bases). V was clipped by 2 bases and J by 4 bases, with 14 bases between them. The CDR3 runs 16 residues. CDR1 is LGHNA and CDR2 is YNFKEQ in the germline V gene. The CDR3, as DNA: TGTGCCAGCAGCCAATTTATAGGACTAACCACCGGGGAGCTGTTTTTT. Encoded protein: CASSQFIGLTTGELFF.